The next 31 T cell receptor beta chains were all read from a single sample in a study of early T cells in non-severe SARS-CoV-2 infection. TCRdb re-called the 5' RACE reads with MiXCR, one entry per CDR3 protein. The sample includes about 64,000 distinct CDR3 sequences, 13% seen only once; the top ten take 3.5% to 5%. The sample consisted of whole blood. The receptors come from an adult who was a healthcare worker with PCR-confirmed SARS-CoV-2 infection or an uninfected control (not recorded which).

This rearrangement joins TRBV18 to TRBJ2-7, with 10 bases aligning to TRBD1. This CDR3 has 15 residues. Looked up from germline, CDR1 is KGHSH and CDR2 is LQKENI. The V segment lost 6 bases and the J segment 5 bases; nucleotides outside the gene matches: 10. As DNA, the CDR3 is TGTGCCAGCTCCCTCGGGACAGGGGACTATGACGAGCAGTACTTC. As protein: CASSLGTGDYDEQYF.

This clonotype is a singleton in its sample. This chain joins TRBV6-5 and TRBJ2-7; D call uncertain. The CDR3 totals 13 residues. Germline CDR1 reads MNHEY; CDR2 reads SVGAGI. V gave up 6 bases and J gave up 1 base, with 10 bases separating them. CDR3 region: CASRTVESYEQYF. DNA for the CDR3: TGTGCCAGCAGGACTGTGGAGTCCTACGAGCAGTACTTC.

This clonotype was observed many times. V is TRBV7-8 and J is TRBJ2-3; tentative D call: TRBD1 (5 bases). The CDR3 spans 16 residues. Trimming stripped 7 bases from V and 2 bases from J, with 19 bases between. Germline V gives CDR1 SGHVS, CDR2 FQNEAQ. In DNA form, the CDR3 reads TGTGCCAGCACCCTATTGTATGGGGCCGACACAGATACGCAGTATTTT. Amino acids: CASTLLYGADTDTQYF.

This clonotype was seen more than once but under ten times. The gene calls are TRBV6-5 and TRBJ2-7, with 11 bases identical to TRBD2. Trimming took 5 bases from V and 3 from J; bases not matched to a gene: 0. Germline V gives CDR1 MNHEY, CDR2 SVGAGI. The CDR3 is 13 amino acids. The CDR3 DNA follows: TGTGCCAGCAGTGGGACTAGCGGCTACGAGCAGTACTTC. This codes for CASSGTSGYEQYF.

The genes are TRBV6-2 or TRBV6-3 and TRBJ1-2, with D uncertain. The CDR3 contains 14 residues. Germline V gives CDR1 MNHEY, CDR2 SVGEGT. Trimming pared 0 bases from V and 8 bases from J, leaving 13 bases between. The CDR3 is CASSYSTPTYGYTF. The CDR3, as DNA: TGTGCCAGCAGTTACTCGACTCCCACCTACGGCTACACCTTC.

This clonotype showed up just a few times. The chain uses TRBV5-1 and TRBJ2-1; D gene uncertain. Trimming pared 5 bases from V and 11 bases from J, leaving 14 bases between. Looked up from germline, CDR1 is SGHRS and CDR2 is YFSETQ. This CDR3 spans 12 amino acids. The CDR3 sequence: CASSLGGEKQFF. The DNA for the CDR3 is TGCGCCAGCAGTCTCGGCGGAGAAAAGCAGTTCTTC.

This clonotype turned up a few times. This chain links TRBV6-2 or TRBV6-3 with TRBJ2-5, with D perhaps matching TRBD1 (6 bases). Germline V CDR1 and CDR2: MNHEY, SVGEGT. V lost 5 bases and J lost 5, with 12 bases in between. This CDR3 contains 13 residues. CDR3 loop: CASSAQGGETQYF. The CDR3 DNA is TGTGCCAGCAGTGCACAGGGTGGGGAGACCCAGTACTTC.

Here the CDR3 reads CASNNRGPLQPQHF. The CDR3, as DNA: TGTGCCAGTAATAACCGGGGCCCCCTACAGCCCCAGCATTTT. The V and J genes are TRBV19 and TRBJ1-5; maybe TRBD1 (5 bases). The ends were cut back, 7 bases at V and 7 bases at J, with 17 bases in the middle. CDR3 length: 14 residues. CDR1 and CDR2 (germline): LNHDA, SQIVND (reference sequence). Together with reference TRBV19 and TRBJ1-5, the CDR3 gives the full variable domain: DGGITQSPKYLFRKEGQNVTLSCEQNLNHDAMYWYRQDPGQGLRLIYYSQIVNDFQKGDIAEGYSVSREKKESFPLTVTSAQKNPTAFYLCASNNRGPLQPQHFGDGTRLSIL.

The CDR3 region has the DNA TGTGCCAGCAGCGTGCAGCTCCAGAGCTCCTACAATGAGCAGTTCTTC. Its translation: CASSVQLQSSYNEQFF. The chain has TRBV9 and TRBJ2-1; unclear D gene. V lost 2 bases to trimming and J lost 0 bases, with 12 bases between them. CDR1 SGDLS and CDR2 YYNGEE come from the germline V gene. The CDR3 sequence is 16 residues long.

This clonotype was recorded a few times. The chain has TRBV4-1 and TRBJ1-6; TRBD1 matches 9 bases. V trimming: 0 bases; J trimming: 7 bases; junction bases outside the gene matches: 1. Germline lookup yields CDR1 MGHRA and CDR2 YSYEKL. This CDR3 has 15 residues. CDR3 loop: CASSQDDRGNSPLHF. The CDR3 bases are TGCGCCAGCAGCCAAGATGACAGGGGGAATTCACCCCTCCACTTT.

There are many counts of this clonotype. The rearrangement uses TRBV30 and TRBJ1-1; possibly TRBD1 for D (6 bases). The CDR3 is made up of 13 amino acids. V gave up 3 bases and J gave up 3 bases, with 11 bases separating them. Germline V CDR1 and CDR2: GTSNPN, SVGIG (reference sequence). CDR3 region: CAWSRGLDTEAFF. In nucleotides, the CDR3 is TGTGCCTGGAGCAGGGGCTTGGACACTGAAGCTTTCTTT.

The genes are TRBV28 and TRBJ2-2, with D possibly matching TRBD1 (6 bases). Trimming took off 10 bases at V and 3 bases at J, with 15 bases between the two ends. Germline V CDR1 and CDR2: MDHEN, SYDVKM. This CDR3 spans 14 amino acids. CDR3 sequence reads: CATQGSVDTGELFF. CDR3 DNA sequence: TGTGCCACTCAGGGGAGCGTCGACACCGGGGAGCTGTTTTTT.

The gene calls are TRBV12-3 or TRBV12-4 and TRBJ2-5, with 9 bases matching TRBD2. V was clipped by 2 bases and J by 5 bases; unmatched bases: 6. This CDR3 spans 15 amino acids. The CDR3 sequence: CASSLSGGPSETQYF. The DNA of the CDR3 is TGTGCCAGCAGTTTAAGCGGGGGGCCCTCGGAGACCCAGTACTTC.

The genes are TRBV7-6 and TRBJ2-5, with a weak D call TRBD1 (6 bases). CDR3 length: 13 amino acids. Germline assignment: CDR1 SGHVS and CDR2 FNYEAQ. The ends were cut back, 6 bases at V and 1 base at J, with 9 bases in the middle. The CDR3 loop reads CASRQGTQETQYF. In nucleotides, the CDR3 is TGTGCCAGCAGGCAGGGGACCCAAGAGACCCAGTACTTC.

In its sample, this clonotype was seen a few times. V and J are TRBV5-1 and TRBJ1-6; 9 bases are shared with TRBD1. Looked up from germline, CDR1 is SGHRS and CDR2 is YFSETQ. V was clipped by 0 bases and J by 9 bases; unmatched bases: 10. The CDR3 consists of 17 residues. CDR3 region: CASSLGGQGSLFSPLHF. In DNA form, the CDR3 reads TGCGCCAGCAGCTTGGGTGGACAGGGGTCTTTATTTTCACCCCTCCACTTT.

CDR3 DNA: TGCGCCAGCAGTGAGTCCGGGAGGGCGACCGTCGCCGGGGAGCTGTTTTTT. It yields the protein CASSESGRATVAGELFF. The genes are TRBV10-1 and TRBJ2-2; 8 nucleotides align to TRBD2. The CDR3 length is 17 residues. V lost 0 bases and J lost 6; bases outside the gene matches: 9. Germline lookup yields CDR1 WNHNN and CDR2 SYGVQD (reference sequence).

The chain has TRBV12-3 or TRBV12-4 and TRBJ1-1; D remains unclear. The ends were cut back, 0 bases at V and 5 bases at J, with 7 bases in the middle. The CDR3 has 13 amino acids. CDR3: CASSLARGTEAFF. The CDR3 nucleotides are TGTGCCAGCAGTTTAGCGAGAGGAACTGAAGCTTTCTTT.

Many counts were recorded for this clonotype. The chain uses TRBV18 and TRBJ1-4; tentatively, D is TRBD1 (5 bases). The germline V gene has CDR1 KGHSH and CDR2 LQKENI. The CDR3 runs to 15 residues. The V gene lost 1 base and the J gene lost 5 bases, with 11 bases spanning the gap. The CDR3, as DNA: TGTGCCAGCTCACCACTCCGGGACGGAAATGAAAAACTGTTTTTT. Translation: CASSPLRDGNEKLFF.

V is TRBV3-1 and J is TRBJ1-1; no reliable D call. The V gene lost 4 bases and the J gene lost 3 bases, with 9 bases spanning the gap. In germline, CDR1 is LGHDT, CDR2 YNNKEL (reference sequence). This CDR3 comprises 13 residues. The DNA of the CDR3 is TGTGCCAGCAGCCCTCAGTCGCACACTGAAGCTTTCTTT. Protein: CASSPQSHTEAFF. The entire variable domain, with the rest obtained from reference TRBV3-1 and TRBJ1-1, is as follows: DTAVSQTPKYLVTQMGNDKSIKCEQNLGHDTMYWYKQDSKKFLKIMFSYNNKELIINETVPNRFSPKSPDKAHLNLHINSLELGDSAVYFCASSPQSHTEAFFGQGTRLTVV.

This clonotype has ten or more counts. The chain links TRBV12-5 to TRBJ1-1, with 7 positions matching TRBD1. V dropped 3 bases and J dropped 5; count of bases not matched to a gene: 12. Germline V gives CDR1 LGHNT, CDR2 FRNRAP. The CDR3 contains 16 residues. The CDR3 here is CASGFHLTGEVTEAFF. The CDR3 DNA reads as TGTGCTAGTGGTTTCCACCTTACAGGGGAAGTTACTGAAGCTTTCTTT.

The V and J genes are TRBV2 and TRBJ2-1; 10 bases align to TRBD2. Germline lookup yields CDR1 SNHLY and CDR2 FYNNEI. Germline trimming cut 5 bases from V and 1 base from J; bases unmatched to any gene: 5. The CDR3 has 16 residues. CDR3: CASSPPLAGSYNEQFF. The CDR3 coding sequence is TGTGCCAGCAGTCCTCCACTAGCGGGGTCCTACAATGAGCAGTTCTTC.

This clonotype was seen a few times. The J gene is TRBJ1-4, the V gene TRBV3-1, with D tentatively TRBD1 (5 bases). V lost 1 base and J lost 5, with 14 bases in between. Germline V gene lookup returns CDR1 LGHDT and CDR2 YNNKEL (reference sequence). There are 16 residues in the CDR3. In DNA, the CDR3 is TGTGCCAGCAGCCAAGCTATCGAGGGGACGAATGAAAAACTGTTTTTT. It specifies CASSQAIEGTNEKLFF.

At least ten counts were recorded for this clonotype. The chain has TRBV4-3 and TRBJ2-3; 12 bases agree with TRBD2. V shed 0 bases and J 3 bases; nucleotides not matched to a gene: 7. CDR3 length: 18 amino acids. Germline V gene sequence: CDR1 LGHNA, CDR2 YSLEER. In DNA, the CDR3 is TGCGCCAGCAGCCAAGACCCTCTAGCGGGGGGGCCGACAGATACGCAGTATTTT. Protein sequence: CASSQDPLAGGPTDTQYF.

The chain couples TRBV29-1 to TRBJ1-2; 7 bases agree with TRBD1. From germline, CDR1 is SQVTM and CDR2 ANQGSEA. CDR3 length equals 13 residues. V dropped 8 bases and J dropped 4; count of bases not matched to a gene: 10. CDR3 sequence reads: CSTLGGASYGYTF. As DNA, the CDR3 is TGCAGCACGCTAGGGGGCGCGAGCTATGGCTACACCTTC.

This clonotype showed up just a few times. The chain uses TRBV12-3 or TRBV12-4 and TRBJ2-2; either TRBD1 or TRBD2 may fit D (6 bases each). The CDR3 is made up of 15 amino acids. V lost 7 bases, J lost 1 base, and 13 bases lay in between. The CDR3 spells CASTQQGGNTGELFF. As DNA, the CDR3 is TGTGCCAGCACCCAACAGGGAGGGAACACCGGGGAGCTGTTTTTT.

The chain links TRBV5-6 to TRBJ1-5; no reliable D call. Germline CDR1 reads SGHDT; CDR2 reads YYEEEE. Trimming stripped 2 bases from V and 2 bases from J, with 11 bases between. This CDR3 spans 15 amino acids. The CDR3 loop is CASSFGGSGNQPQHF. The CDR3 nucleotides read TGTGCCAGCAGCTTCGGAGGGTCCGGCAATCAGCCCCAGCATTTT.

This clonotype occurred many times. CDR3 in DNA: TGTGCCTGGAGTGTAAAGGCCGCCTATGGCTACACCTTC. It encodes CAWSVKAAYGYTF. The gene calls are TRBV30 and TRBJ1-2; unclear D gene. The CDR3 length is 13 residues. The V end lost 0 bases, the J end lost 4 bases, and 9 bases lay between the germline ends. Germline lookup yields CDR1 GTSNPN and CDR2 SVGIG (reference sequence).

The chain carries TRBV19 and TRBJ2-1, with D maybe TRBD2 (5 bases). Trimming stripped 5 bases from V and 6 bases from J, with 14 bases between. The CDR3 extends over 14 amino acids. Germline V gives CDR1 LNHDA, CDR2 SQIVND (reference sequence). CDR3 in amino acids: CASSFGVTSNEQFF. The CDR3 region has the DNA TGTGCCAGTAGTTTCGGGGTTACTTCCAATGAGCAGTTCTTC.

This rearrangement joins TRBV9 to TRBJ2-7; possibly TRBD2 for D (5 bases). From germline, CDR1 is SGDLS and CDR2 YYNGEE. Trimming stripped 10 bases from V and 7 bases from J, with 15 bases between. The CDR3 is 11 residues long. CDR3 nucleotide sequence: TGTGCCTCCGGTGCGGGCCAGGAGCAGTACTTC. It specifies CASGAGQEQYF.

CDR3 sequence reads: CASSQRTDNTEAFF. CDR3 bases: TGCGCCAGCAGCCAGCGGACAGACAACACTGAAGCTTTCTTT. V usage is TRBV4-1 and J usage is TRBJ1-1; D possibly corresponds to TRBD1 (6 bases). This CDR3 region has 14 residues. Germline loops: CDR1 MGHRA, CDR2 YSYEKL. V was pared by 3 bases and J by 2 bases, with 10 bases between.

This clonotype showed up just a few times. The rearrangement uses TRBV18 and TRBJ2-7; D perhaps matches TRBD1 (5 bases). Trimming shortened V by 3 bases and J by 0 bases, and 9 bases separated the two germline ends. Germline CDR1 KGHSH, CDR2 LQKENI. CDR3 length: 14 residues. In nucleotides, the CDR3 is TGTGCCAGCTCACCTCCGACAGTCTCCTACGAGCAGTACTTC. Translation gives CASSPPTVSYEQYF.